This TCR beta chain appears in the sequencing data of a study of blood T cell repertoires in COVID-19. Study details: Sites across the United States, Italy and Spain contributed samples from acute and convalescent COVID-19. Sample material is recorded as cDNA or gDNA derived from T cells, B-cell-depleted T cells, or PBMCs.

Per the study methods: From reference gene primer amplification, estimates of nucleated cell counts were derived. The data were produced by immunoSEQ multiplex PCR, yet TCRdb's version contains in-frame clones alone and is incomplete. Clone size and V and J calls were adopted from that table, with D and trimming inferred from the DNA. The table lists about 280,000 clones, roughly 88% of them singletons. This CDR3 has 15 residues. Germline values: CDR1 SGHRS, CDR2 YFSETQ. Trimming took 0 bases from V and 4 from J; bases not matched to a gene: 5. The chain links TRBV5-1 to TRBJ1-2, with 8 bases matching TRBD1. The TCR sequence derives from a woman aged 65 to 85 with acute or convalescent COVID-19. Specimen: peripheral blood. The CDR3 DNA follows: TGCGCCAGCAGCTTGGAGCCAGGGGGCGGCTATGGCTACACCTTC. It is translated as CASSLEPGGGYGYTF.